These 2 T cell receptor beta chains were sequenced from one sample in a study of neurological immune-mediated disorders. In TCRdb, the 5' RACE reads were re-called with MiXCR into one record per CDR3 protein. The sample yields about 76,000 distinct CDR3 sequences, 17% seen once. Sequencing was performed on PBMCs. Receptors were obtained from a woman aged 40 to 49 in good health.

This clonotype was counted many times. V and J are TRBV6-5 and TRBJ2-3; D is possibly TRBD1 (5 bases). CDR1 is MNHEY and CDR2 is SVGAGI in the germline V gene. The CDR3 runs to 16 residues. Between the trimmed V and J ends, which lost 0 bases and 0 bases, there was a span of 10 bases. This chain's CDR3 is CASSYSAGLSTDTQYF. The CDR3 coding sequence is TGTGCCAGCAGTTACTCGGCAGGGCTGAGCACAGATACGCAGTATTTT.

The genes are TRBV5-1 and TRBJ2-3, with 12 bases matching TRBD2. Losses at the gene ends were 0 bases for V and 2 bases for J; bases not matched to a gene: 4. CDR3 length equals 17 residues. Per the germline V gene, CDR1 is SGHRS and CDR2 is YFSETQ. DNA for the CDR3: TGCGCCAGCAGCTTGGGTGCTAGCGGGGGGGTCACAGATACGCAGTATTTT. Its protein product is CASSLGASGGVTDTQYF.